This T cell receptor beta chain was sequenced for a study of OX40 agonist ivuxolimab in advanced cancers. General notes on the study: Ivuxolimab, which targeted the costimulatory receptor OX40 (CD134), was an agonistic, fully human IgG2 monoclonal antibody. A male proportion of nearly 85% and a mean age of around 60 years, ranging from roughly 23 to 79, were recorded for the dose-escalation cohort. Of the roughly 51 patients in dose escalation, about 19 had hepatocellular carcinoma, around 15 had melanoma, 9 had renal cell carcinoma and 9 had head and neck cancer. The point of sequencing TCRbeta in the periphery was to test whether ivuxolimab changed TCR sequence diversity and drove clonal T-cell expansion. Intravenous ivuxolimab was administered to patients every 2 weeks at six dose levels: 0.01, 0.1, 0.3, 1.5, 3 and 10 mg/kg. The monotherapy dose-escalation portion (N of about 50 patients) of the phase I ivuxolimab trial is reported in the paper. Prior anti-PD-1, anti-PD-L1 or anti-CTLA-4 therapy was permitted, and checkpoint inhibitors had been received by less than 45% of dose-escalation patients. Partial responses were achieved by three dose-escalation patients, of whom one had hepatocellular carcinoma and two had cutaneous melanoma.

Patients with autoimmune disease history or receiving systemic immunosuppression were excluded from the trial. Peripheral blood for TCR sequencing was collected from all dose cohorts at baseline, on cycle 4 day 1, and on cycle 7 day 1. The samples were drawn from a first-in-human, open-label, multicenter phase I dose-escalation trial of ivuxolimab. Adults with locally advanced or metastatic melanoma, renal cell, hepatocellular, or head and neck squamous cell carcinoma were enrolled in the trial. Before TCR sequencing, CD4+ and CD8+ T cells were separately sorted from peripheral blood. To sequence the TCRbeta CDR3 region, genomic DNA was isolated from the sorted cells. TCRbeta CDR3 regions were sequenced using the immunoSEQ Assay. Drawn from immuneACCESS, this table holds only the in-frame rearrangements with V and J called that TCRdb kept. Clones are partly lost; checked studies trace under half to an unresolved V gene and leave the rest unexplained. For this sample the table gives approximately 86,000 clones, of which 85% to 90% were detected only once. Over 5% of the sample belongs to the ten largest clones.

The CDR3 runs 18 amino acids, cysteine and phenylalanine included. Kept here is only the CDR3 DNA, which spans 54 bases and is read in frame from base 1. V lost 1 base and J lost 5 bases; the stretch between them is 20 bases long. For CDR1 and CDR2, the germline V gene (reference sequence) lists LNHDA and SQIVND. What the study reported, not specific to this receptor: Low levels of normalized T-cell clonal expansion were also seen in some patients who did not respond. After ivuxolimab, expanded clones were on average more numerous among CD8+ T cells than among CD4+ T cells. In the 0.1-3.0 mg/kg groups, partial responders had among the lowest normalized peripheral clonal expansion, particularly in CD8+ T cells. Which antigens the clonally expanded peripheral T cells were specific for was not determined. At doses of 0.1 to 3.0 mg/kg, clonal expansion of both CD4+ and CD8+ blood T cells was observed from baseline to week 6.

Details on this clone: Its antigen is unknown. Base-call qualities are not available, and no considerably larger clone is one nucleotide away.

This specimen was CD4+ or CD8+ T cells sorted from blood, taken in a trial of the OX40 agonist ivuxolimab. The sequence joins TRBV19 to TRBJ2-2, with a weak D call of TRBD1 (6 bases match). This clonotype was obtained from an adult with an advanced solid tumor such as melanoma, head and neck, liver or kidney cancer. The nucleotide sequence reads TGTGCCAGTAGTATAGCCCGAATGGACAGTTCGTTTACCGGGGAGCTGTTTTTT. This yields the protein CASSIARMDSSFTGELFF.